A single sample is the source of the 10 T cell receptor beta chains below, sequenced in a study of T cells in Graves' hyperthyroidism and ophthalmopathy. Amplified TCR beta CDR3 regions derived from RNA transcripts. First-round RT-PCR with HTBI primers amplified the TCR CDR3 region. A single record per CDR3 protein comes from TCRdb applying MiXCR to the multiplex PCR reads. The sample has about 360,000 distinct CDR3 sequences; about 18% are singletons. Sequencing input: blood. Receptors originate from a woman aged 18 to 35 with Graves' hyperthyroidism.

The sample holds many counts of this clonotype. The chain carries TRBV4-1 and TRBJ2-5; 11 bases align to TRBD2. The CDR3 has 20 amino acids. Germline V gene sequence: CDR1 MGHRA, CDR2 YSYEKL. V gave up 4 bases and J gave up 0 bases; unmatched junction bases: 16. This chain's CDR3 is CASSPSVASGGPSYQETQYF. The CDR3 coding sequence is TGCGCCAGCAGCCCGAGCGTAGCTAGCGGGGGGCCGTCGTACCAAGAGACCCAGTACTTC.

This clonotype was found many times. The chain carries TRBV4-1 and TRBJ2-2; tentative D call: TRBD1 (5 bases). The V gene's germline CDR1 is MGHRA and CDR2 YSYEKL. V dropped 0 bases and J dropped 1 base, with 15 bases sitting between them. This CDR3 is 18 amino acids long. Here the CDR3 DNA reads TGCGCCAGCAGCCAAGATCGTAGGGGAACCCTGAACACCGGGGAGCTGTTTTTT. This gives the protein CASSQDRRGTLNTGELFF.

This clonotype was observed a few times. It may be a read error: a sequence one base away is much more abundant. This chain connects TRBV13 to TRBJ1-1, with 8 bases identical to TRBD1. Germline V gives CDR1 PRHDT, CDR2 FYEKMQ (reference sequence). The CDR3 is made up of 16 amino acids. The CDR3 region is CASSPGQGKSDTEACF. The CDR3, as DNA: TGTGCCAGCAGCCCAGGACAGGGAAAATCGGACACTGAAGCTTGCTTT.

This clonotype was seen ten or more times. J is TRBJ1-1 and V is TRBV2; 8 bases match TRBD1. Per germline, CDR1 SNHLY and CDR2 FYNNEI. The CDR3 is 13 amino acids. V lost 4 bases, J lost 11 bases, and 9 bases stayed unmatched. As DNA, the CDR3 is TGTGCCAGCAGTGTGCCAGGGGGCTTCAACGCTTTCTTT. Translated: CASSVPGGFNAFF.

This clonotype was found many times. The chain links TRBV2 to TRBJ1-5; maybe TRBD1 (5 bases). CDR3 size: 18 residues. V was cut by 5 bases and J by 3 bases, with 23 bases left in between. Germline loops: CDR1 SNHLY, CDR2 FYNNEI. CDR3 nucleotide sequence: TGTGCCAGCAGTCCGGGACCGCTCATAGCAAAACTCAATCAGCCCCAGCATTTT. It codes for CASSPGPLIAKLNQPQHF.

This clonotype showed up many times. The chain joins TRBV29-1 to TRBJ1-2; D perhaps matches TRBD1 (6 bases). Germline CDR1 SQVTM, CDR2 ANQGSEA. Deletions cut 5 bases from V and 8 bases from J, with 18 bases between. The CDR3 sequence is 13 residues long. The chain's CDR3 is CSVPPAGAGGYTF. The CDR3 DNA follows: TGCAGCGTTCCACCCGCGGGGGCGGGAGGCTACACCTTC.

This clonotype came up many times. As DNA, the CDR3 is TGCAGTGCTAGAAACCGGGCTAGCGGGGGGGAGACCCAGTACTTC. Its translation: CSARNRASGGETQYF. The genes are TRBV20-1 and TRBJ2-5, with 11 positions matching TRBD2. The CDR3 spans 15 residues. V shed 2 bases and J 5 bases; nucleotides not matched to a gene: 7. CDR1 and CDR2 from the germline V gene are DFQATT and SNEGSKA (reference sequence).

The rearrangement uses TRBV7-2 and TRBJ2-7, with D unresolved. V lost 3 bases and J lost 2, with 11 bases in between. The CDR3 totals 14 residues. Germline CDR1 is SGHTA and CDR2 is FQGNSA. CDR3 in DNA: TGTGCCAGCAGCTTGGTATTCCGAGCCTACGAGCAGTACTTC. Translated: CASSLVFRAYEQYF.

V and J are TRBV20-1 and TRBJ2-4, with a possible D match to TRBD2 (5 bases). V was pared by 1 base and J by 4 bases, with 8 bases between. Germline CDR1 DFQATT, CDR2 SNEGSKA (reference sequence). The CDR3 spans 13 residues. The CDR3 loop is CSARGGGKNIQYF. CDR3 nucleotides: TGCAGTGCTAGAGGCGGAGGAAAAAACATTCAGTACTTC.

Many counts were recorded for this clonotype. The rearrangement uses TRBV6-5 and TRBJ1-1, with D maybe TRBD1 (5 bases). Trimming removed 4 bases from V and 1 base from J, with 13 bases in between. The CDR3 has 15 amino acids. Germline lookup yields CDR1 MNHEY and CDR2 SVGAGI. The CDR3 DNA sequence: TGTGCCAGCAGTTCGGAGACAGTGAAGAACACTGAAGCTTTCTTT. This encodes CASSSETVKNTEAFF.